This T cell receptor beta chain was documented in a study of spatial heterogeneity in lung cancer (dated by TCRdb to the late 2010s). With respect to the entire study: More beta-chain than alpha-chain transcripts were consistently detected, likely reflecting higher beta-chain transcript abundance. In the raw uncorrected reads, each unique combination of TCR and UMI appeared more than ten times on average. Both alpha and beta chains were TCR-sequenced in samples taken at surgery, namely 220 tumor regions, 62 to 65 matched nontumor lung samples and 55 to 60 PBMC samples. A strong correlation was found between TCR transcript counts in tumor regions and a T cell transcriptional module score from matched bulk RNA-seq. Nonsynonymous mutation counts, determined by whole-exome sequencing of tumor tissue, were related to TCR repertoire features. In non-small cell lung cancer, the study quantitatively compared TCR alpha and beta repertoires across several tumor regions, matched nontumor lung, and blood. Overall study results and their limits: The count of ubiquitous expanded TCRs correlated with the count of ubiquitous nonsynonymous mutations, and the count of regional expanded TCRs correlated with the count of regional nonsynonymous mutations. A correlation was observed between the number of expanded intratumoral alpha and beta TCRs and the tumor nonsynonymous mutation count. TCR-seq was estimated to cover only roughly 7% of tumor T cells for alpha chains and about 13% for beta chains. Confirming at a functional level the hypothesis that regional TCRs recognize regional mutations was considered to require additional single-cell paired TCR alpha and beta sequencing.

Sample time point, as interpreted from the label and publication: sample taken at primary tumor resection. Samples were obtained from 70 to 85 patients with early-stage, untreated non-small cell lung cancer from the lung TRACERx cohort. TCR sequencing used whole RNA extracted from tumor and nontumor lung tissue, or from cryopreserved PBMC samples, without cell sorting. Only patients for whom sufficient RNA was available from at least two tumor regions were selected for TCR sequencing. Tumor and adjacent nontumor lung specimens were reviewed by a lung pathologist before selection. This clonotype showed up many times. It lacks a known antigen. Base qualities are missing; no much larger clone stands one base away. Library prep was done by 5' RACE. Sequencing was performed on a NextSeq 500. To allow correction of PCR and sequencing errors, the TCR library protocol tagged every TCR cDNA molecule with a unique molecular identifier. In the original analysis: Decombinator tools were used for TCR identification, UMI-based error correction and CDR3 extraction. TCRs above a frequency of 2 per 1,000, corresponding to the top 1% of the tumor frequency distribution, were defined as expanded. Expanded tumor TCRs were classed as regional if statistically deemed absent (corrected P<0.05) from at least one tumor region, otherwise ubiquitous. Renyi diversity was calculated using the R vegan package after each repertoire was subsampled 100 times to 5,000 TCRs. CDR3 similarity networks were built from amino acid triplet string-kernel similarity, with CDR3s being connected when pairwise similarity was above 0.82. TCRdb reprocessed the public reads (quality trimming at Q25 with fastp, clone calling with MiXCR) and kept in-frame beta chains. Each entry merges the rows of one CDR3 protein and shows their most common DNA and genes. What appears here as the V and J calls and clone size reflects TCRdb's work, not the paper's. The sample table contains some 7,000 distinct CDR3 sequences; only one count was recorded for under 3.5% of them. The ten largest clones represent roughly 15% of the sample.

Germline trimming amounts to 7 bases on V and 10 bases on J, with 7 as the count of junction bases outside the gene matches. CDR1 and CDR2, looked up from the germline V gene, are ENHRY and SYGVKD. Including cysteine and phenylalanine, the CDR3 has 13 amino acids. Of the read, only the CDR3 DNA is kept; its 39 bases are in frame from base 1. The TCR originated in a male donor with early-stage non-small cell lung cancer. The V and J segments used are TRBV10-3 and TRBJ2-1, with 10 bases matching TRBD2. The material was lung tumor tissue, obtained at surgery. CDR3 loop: CAIKPTSGSEQFF. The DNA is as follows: TGTGCCATCAAACCGACTAGCGGGTCCGAGCAGTTCTTC.